These 11 T cell receptor beta chains came from one sample sequenced in a study of blood T cell repertoires in COVID-19. Generated by immunoSEQ multiplex PCR, the TCRdb table keeps only in-frame clones and is missing some. The sample lists a few hundred thousand clones; roughly 84% were seen once. The sample was peripheral blood. The source of these receptors is a woman in her forties or fifties with acute or convalescent COVID-19.

The chain couples TRBV11-2 to TRBJ2-7; 10 bases align to TRBD1. The CDR3 contains 14 residues. V trimming: 7 bases; J trimming: 2 bases; junction bases outside the gene matches: 5. CDR1 is SGHAT and CDR2 is FQNNGV in the germline V gene. CDR3 sequence: CASTRTGGTYEQYF. Written as DNA, the CDR3 is TGTGCCAGCACCCGGACAGGGGGGACCTACGAGCAGTACTTC.

This clone was counted a single time. The chain links TRBV19 to TRBJ2-1, with 13 bases that match TRBD2. This CDR3 region has 14 residues. Germline V gene sequence: CDR1 LNHDA, CDR2 SQIVND (reference sequence). The J segment lost 9 bases and the V segment lost 6 bases, leaving 5 bases of the junction unmatched. The CDR3 bases are TGTGCCAGTAGATTACTAGCGGGAGGGCCTGAGCAGTTCTTC. It encodes CASRLLAGGPEQFF.

The chain recombines TRBV4-1 with TRBJ1-2; no reliable D call. CDR3 length: 13 residues. In germline, CDR1 is MGHRA, CDR2 YSYEKL. V shed 2 bases and J shed 8 bases, with 12 bases lying between them. As DNA, the CDR3 is TGCGCCAGCAGCCAAAGTCACAATTCCGGCTACACCTTC. Residues: CASSQSHNSGYTF.

J is TRBJ1-1 and V is TRBV15; 7 bases align to TRBD1. Per germline, CDR1 LNHNV and CDR2 YYDKDF (reference sequence). CDR3 length equals 14 residues. J was trimmed by 3 bases and V by 3 bases; bases with no gene match: 4. CDR3 sequence (DNA): TGTGCCACCAGCAGGGGGGACAGCGACACTGAAGCTTTCTTT. Its translation: CATSRGDSDTEAFF.

This sequence joins TRBV2 and TRBJ1-1; D gene unclear. The V end was cut by 6 bases, the J end by 1 base, with 15 bases between. Germline V gene sequence: CDR1 SNHLY, CDR2 FYNNEI. The CDR3 has 15 amino acids. The CDR3 nucleotides read TGTGCCAGCAGGGAACTCAAGAGTTCGAACACTGAAGCTTTCTTT. Protein sequence: CASRELKSSNTEAFF.

The chain uses TRBV9 and TRBJ1-2, with D possibly TRBD1 on 6 matching bases. The CDR3 spans 15 residues. CDR1 and CDR2 from the germline V gene are SGDLS and YYNGEE. The germline V and J ends were trimmed by 0 bases and 5 bases, with 14 bases remaining between them. The CDR3 here is CASSVGSRQGYGYTF. Written as DNA, the CDR3 is TGTGCCAGCAGCGTAGGCTCTAGGCAGGGGTATGGCTACACCTTC.

For this clone: Compared with germline, one end of the junction differs, possibly owing to a read error. The chain has TRBV29-1 and TRBJ1-1, with 7 positions matching TRBD1. The germline gives CDR1 SQVTM, CDR2 ANQGSEA. This CDR3 is 15 amino acids long. CDR3 nucleotides: TGCAGCGGTGAAAATTCGGGACAGATGAACACTGAAGCTTTCTTT. This translates into CSGENSGQMNTEAFF.

This chain joins TRBV6-2 or TRBV6-3 and TRBJ1-1; TRBD1 matches 9 bases. J lost 5 bases, V lost 6 bases, and 10 bases had no gene match. Germline CDR1 MNHEY, CDR2 SVGEGT. This CDR3 has 15 residues. This CDR3 reads CASSDRDRVETEAFF. The CDR3 DNA reads TGTGCCAGCAGCGACCGGGACAGGGTTGAGACTGAAGCTTTCTTT.

The J gene is TRBJ1-4, the V gene TRBV4-1; unclear D gene. The ends were cut back, 0 bases at V and 5 bases at J, with 10 bases in the middle. The CDR3 spans 15 residues. In germline, CDR1 is MGHRA, CDR2 YSYEKL. CDR3 sequence: CASSQDGLPNEKLFF. The DNA for the CDR3 is TGCGCCAGCAGCCAAGATGGGCTGCCGAATGAAAAACTGTTTTTT.

The chain is built from TRBV28 and TRBJ1-5; D is unresolved. The V end was cut by 5 bases, the J end by 1 base, with 12 bases between. The germline CDR1 and CDR2 sequences are MDHEN and SYDVKM. The CDR3 length is 15 residues. The CDR3 DNA reads as TGTGCCAGCAGTCCCCTAGACGGGAGCAATCAGCCCCAGCATTTT. This codes for CASSPLDGSNQPQHF.

The V call is TRBV7-9, the J call TRBJ1-2; D not certain. The CDR3 has 13 amino acids. Trimming pared 5 bases from V and 8 bases from J, leaving 15 bases between. The germline V gene has CDR1 SEHNR and CDR2 FQNEAQ (reference sequence). Here the CDR3 reads CASSLGPVGGYTF. Written as DNA, the CDR3 is TGTGCCAGCAGCCTGGGCCCGGTAGGAGGCTACACCTTC.